Following are 17 T cell receptor beta chains from one sample sequenced in a study of T cell repertoires in cytomegalovirus infection. TCRdb redid the calling of the reads with MiXCR, one entry per CDR3 protein. Of hundreds of thousands of distinct CDR3 sequences detected, roughly 33% appear once; the ten largest clones hold around a sixth. These TCRs are of unknown antigen specificity. Sequences were derived from cultured PBMCs, sampled from culture after CMV antigen stimulation. The receptors here all came from a human donor in good health (CMV status not recorded). Some clones in this sample may be carry-over from other donors' samples.

This clonotype was seen many times. The chain recombines TRBV7-2 with TRBJ1-3; possible D gene TRBD1, 5 bases. The CDR3 covers 14 residues. CDR1 is SGHTA and CDR2 is FQGNSA in the germline V gene. The V end lost 5 bases, the J end lost 8 bases, and 16 bases lay between the germline ends. CDR3 residues: CASSTPRDLYTIYF. CDR3 in DNA: TGTGCCAGCAGCACACCCAGGGATTTGTACACCATATATTTT.

The chain is built from TRBV20-1 and TRBJ2-5; 9 positions agree with TRBD2. V gave up 0 bases and J gave up 5 bases; unmatched junction bases: 19. This CDR3 region has 19 residues. Germline V gene lookup returns CDR1 DFQATT and CDR2 SNEGSKA (reference sequence). The CDR3 nucleotides read TGCAGTGCTAGAGATTTTACCGCGGGGGGTCTAGCGGGGTTGGAGACCCAGTACTTC. It encodes CSARDFTAGGLAGLETQYF.

V and J are TRBV6-1 and TRBJ2-7; perhaps TRBD2 as D (6 bases). The CDR3 loop spans 16 amino acids. V lost 10 bases, J lost 3 bases, and 25 bases lay in between. Germline V gene data show CDR1 as MNHNS and CDR2 as SASEGT. The CDR3 protein is CATFAIGLGGVYEQYF. The CDR3 DNA reads as TGTGCCACCTTTGCTATTGGTCTGGGAGGCGTCTACGAGCAGTACTTC.

This sequence joins TRBV2 and TRBJ2-2, with D perhaps matching TRBD2 (5 bases). Germline assignment: CDR1 SNHLY and CDR2 FYNNEI. V was cut by 4 bases and J by 8 bases, with 8 bases left in between. This CDR3 spans 12 amino acids. CDR3 DNA: TGTGCCAGCAGTGGTGAGGGAGGGGAGCTGTTTTTT. Encoded protein: CASSGEGGELFF.

The chain carries TRBV5-6 and TRBJ1-4; 7 nucleotides align to TRBD1. Germline CDR1 reads SGHDT; CDR2 reads YYEEEE. This CDR3 has 15 amino acids. After removal of 3 bases from V and 0 bases from J, the junction contained 2 bases not matched to a gene. As DNA, the CDR3 is TGTGCCAGCAGCTGGGGGACAGCAACTAATGAAAAACTGTTTTTT. Its translation is CASSWGTATNEKLFF.

This clonotype was found a few times. V gene TRBV2 combines with J gene TRBJ2-2; D might be TRBD1 (5 bases). V was trimmed by 4 bases and J by 6 bases, leaving 15 bases between them. Germline V gives CDR1 SNHLY, CDR2 FYNNEI. This CDR3 is 15 amino acids long. The CDR3 sequence: CASSGQGVEAGELFF. CDR3 coding DNA: TGTGCCAGCAGTGGGCAGGGCGTAGAGGCCGGGGAGCTGTTTTTT.

This clonotype was recorded a few times. This sequence joins TRBV30 and TRBJ1-1, with a weak D call TRBD1 (5 bases). Germline values: CDR1 GTSNPN, CDR2 SVGIG (reference sequence). The CDR3 extends over 12 amino acids. The V end was cut by 4 bases, the J end by 6 bases, with 12 bases between. CDR3 region: CAWTPGYAEAFF. DNA of the CDR3: TGTGCCTGGACCCCAGGGTACGCTGAAGCTTTCTTT.

This clonotype was seen a few times. The CDR3 is CASSPPDRSTYEQYF. The CDR3, as DNA: TGTGCCAGCTCACCGCCGGACAGGTCCACCTACGAGCAGTACTTC. The rearrangement uses TRBV18 and TRBJ2-7; TRBD1 aligns across 7 bases. Germline V lookup: CDR1 KGHSH, CDR2 LQKENI. The CDR3 sequence is 15 residues long. Trimming removed 3 bases from V and 2 bases from J; junction bases left unmatched: 7.

In its sample, this clonotype was seen many times. The V and J genes are TRBV7-8 and TRBJ2-7; 9 bases agree with TRBD1. The V and J ends lost 6 bases and 5 bases, in that order; junction bases with no gene match: 5. The CDR3 length is 13 residues. The germline CDR1 and CDR2 sequences are SGHVS and FQNEAQ. The CDR3 DNA sequence: TGTGCCAGCAGTCCGAGGGACAGGGACGAGCAGTACTTC. As protein: CASSPRDRDEQYF. Full variable domain (rest looked up from reference TRBV7-8 and TRBJ2-7): GAGVSQSPRYKVAKRGQDVALRCDPISGHVSLFWYQQALGQGPEFLTYFQNEAQLDKSGLPSDRFFAERPEGSVSTLKIQRTQQEDSAVYLCASSPRDRDEQYFGPGTRLTVT.

The chain is built from TRBV27 and TRBJ2-7; 7 nucleotides align to TRBD1. V gave up 3 bases and J gave up 6 bases; unmatched junction bases: 5. The CDR3 has 13 residues. The germline V gene encodes CDR1 MNHEY and CDR2 SMNVEV (reference sequence). In DNA, the CDR3 is TGTGCCAGCAGTTTCCAGGGGGTACGCGAGCAGTACTTC. Amino acids: CASSFQGVREQYF.

About this clonotype itself: An end of the junction does not agree with germline; a read error may underlie this. The chain combines TRBV7-2 with TRBJ2-7; no clear D. CDR3 length equals 13 residues. Germline-derived CDR1 and CDR2 are SGHTA and FQGNSA. The CDR3 DNA reads TGTGCCAGCAGCTTCGTGGCACCCTACGAGCAGCACTTC. It is translated as CASSFVAPYEQHF.

For this clonotype: This clone may be a read error of a much larger clone one base away. V usage is TRBV2 and J usage is TRBJ1-1; 8 bases agree with TRBD1. Unmatched junction bases numbered 6, after V lost 4 bases and J lost 5 bases. Germline V gene sequence: CDR1 SNHLY, CDR2 FYNNEI. The CDR3 length is 14 residues. The chain's CDR3 is CASSATGGWTEAFF. The CDR3 DNA follows: TGTGCCAGCAGTGCAACAGGGGGATGGACTGAAGCTTTCTTT.

The chain is built from TRBV19 and TRBJ2-5; the D is unclear. Germline V CDR1 and CDR2: LNHDA, SQIVND (reference sequence). The CDR3 contains 15 residues. Between the trimmed V and J ends, which lost 4 bases and 0 bases, there was a span of 12 bases. The CDR3 protein is CASSKLGENQETQYF. The CDR3 DNA follows: TGTGCCAGTAGTAAGTTGGGTGAGAACCAAGAGACCCAGTACTTC.

This clonotype was counted a few times. The chain couples TRBV7-2 to TRBJ2-3; unclear D gene. V lost 1 base and J 0 bases, leaving 8 bases between the germline ends. Germline values: CDR1 SGHTA, CDR2 FQGNSA. The CDR3 loop spans 15 amino acids. CDR3 sequence: CASSLVWASTDTQYF. Here the CDR3 DNA reads TGTGCCAGCAGCTTAGTGTGGGCGAGCACAGATACGCAGTATTTT.

This sequence joins TRBV11-2 and TRBJ2-7; 9 bases match TRBD2. Germline lookup yields CDR1 SGHAT and CDR2 FQNNGV. V trimming: 2 bases; J trimming: 2 bases; junction bases outside the gene matches: 7. There are 16 residues in the CDR3. The CDR3 bases are TGTGCCAGCAGCTTATTTAGACTAGCGGAGACCTACGAGCAGTACTTC. As protein: CASSLFRLAETYEQYF.

This sequence joins TRBV5-4 and TRBJ2-4, with D unclear. This CDR3 has 16 amino acids. Germline V gene lookup returns CDR1 SGHNT and CDR2 YYREEE (reference sequence). Trimming left V 0 bases short and J 0 bases short, with 10 bases between. CDR3 loop: CASSLDGRLAKNIQYF. CDR3 in DNA: TGTGCCAGCAGCTTGGACGGGCGGCTAGCCAAAAACATTCAGTACTTC.

The rearrangement uses TRBV7-2 and TRBJ2-3; TRBD2 agrees at 9 bases. The junction had 3 bases not matched to a gene; V was cut back by 2 bases and J by 0 bases. The germline V gene encodes CDR1 SGHTA and CDR2 FQGNSA. The CDR3 contains 16 residues. The CDR3 here is CASSLFGTSSTDTQYF. The CDR3 DNA reads TGTGCCAGCAGCTTATTCGGGACTAGCAGCACAGATACGCAGTATTTT.